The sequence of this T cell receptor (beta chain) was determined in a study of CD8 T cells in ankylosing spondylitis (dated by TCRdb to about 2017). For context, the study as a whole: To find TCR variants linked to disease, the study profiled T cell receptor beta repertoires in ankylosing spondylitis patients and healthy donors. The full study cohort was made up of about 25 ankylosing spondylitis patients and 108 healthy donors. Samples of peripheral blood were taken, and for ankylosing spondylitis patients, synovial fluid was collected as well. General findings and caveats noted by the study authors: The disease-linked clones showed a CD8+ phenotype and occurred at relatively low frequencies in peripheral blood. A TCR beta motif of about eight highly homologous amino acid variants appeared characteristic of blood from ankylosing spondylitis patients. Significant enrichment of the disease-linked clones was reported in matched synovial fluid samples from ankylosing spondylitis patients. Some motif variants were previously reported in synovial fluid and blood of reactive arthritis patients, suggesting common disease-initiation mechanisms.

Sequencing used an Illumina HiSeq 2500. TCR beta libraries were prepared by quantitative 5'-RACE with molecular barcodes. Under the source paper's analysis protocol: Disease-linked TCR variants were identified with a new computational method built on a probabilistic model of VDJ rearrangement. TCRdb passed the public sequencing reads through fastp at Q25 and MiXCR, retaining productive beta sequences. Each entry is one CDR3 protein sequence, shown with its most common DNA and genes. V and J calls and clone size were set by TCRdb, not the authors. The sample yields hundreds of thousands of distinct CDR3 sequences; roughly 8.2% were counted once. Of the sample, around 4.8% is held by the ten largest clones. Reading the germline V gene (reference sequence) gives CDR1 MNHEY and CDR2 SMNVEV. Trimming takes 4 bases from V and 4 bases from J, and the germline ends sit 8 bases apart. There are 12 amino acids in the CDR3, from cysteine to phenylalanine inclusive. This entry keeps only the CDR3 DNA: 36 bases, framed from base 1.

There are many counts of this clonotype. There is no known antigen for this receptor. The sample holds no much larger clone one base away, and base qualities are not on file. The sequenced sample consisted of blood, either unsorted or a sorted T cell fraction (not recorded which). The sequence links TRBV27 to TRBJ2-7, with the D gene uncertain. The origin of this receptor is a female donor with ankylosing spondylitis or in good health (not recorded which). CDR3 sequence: CASSSPGYEQYF. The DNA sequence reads TGTGCCAGCAGTTCCCCTGGATACGAGCAGTACTTC.